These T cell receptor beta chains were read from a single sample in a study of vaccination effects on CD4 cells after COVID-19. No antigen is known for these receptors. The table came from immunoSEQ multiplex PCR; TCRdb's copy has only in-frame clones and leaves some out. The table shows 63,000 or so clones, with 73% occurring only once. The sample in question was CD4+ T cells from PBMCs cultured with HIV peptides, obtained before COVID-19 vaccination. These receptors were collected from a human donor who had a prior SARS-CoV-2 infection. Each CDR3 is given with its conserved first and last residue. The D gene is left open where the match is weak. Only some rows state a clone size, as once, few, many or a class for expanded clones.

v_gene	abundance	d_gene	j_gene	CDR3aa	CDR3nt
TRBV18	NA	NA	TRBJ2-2	CASSPPEYTGELFF	TGTGCCAGCTCACCACCAGAATACACCGGGGAGCTGTTTTTT
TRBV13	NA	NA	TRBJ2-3	CASSLEDRDTQYF	TGTGCCAGCAGCTTAGAGGATCGGGATACGCAGTATTTT
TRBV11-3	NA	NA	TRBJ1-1	CASSLGRGSTEAFF	TGTGCCAGCAGCTTAGGTCGGGGGTCCACTGAAGCTTTCTTT
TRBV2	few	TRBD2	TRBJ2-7	CASSTSGRMGEQYF	TGTGCCAGCAGCACTAGCGGGAGGATGGGGGAGCAGTACTTC
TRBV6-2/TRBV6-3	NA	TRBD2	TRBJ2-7	CASSSPRPTSGAYEQYF	TGTGCCAGCAGTTCCCCACGCCCGACTAGCGGGGCCTACGAGCAGTACTTC
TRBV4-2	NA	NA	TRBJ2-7	CASSPSGTGAYEQYF	TGTGCCAGCAGCCCCTCCGGGACTGGGGCTTACGAGCAGTACTTC
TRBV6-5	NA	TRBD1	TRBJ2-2	CASRNRGNAGELFF	TGTGCCAGCAGGAACAGGGGGAATGCCGGGGAGCTGTTTTTT
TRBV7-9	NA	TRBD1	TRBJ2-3	CASSPGTGDTDTQYF	TGTGCCAGCAGCCCCGGGACAGGGGACACAGATACGCAGTATTTT
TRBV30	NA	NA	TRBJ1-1	CAWSNWGAAEAFF	TGTGCCTGGAGCAATTGGGGGGCTGCTGAAGCTTTCTTT
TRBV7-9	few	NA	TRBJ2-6	CASSFGANVLTF	TGTGCCAGCAGCTTTGGGGCCAACGTCCTGACTTTC
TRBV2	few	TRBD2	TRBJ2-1	CASSVSGTSGSREQFF	TGTGCCAGCAGTGTTTCCGGGACTAGCGGGAGTCGGGAGCAGTTCTTC
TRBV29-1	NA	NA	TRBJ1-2	CSVEDRTSYGYTF	TGCAGCGTTGAAGACAGGACCTCTTATGGCTACACCTTC
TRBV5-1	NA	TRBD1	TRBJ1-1	CASSTDRVGTEAFF	TGCGCCAGCAGCACGGACAGGGTAGGCACTGAAGCTTTCTTT
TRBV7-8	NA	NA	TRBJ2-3	CASSSLWREANTQYF	TGTGCCAGCAGCTCGCTATGGAGGGAGGCGAATACGCAGTATTTT
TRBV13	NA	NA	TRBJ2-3	CASSPRTDTQYF	TGTGCCAGCAGCCCCCGAACAGATACGCAGTATTTT
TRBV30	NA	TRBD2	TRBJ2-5	CAWTKTSAGTQYF	TGTGCCTGGACCAAAACTAGCGCGGGGACCCAGTACTTC
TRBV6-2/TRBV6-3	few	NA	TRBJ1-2	CASSYLDSYSNYGYTF	TGTGCCAGCAGTTACTTGGACAGCTACAGCAACTATGGCTACACCTTC
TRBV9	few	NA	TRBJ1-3	CASSAVGLGGNTIYF	TGTGCCAGCAGCGCGGTAGGGTTGGGAGGAAACACCATATATTTT
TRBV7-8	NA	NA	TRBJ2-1	CASSWTGTDDYNEQFF	TGTGCCAGCAGTTGGACCGGGACGGATGACTACAATGAGCAGTTCTTC
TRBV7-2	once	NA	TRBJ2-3	CASSLVEYTDTQYF	TGTGCCAGCAGCTTAGTAGAGTACACAGATACGCAGTATTTT
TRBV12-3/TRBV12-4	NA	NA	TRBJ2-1	CASSFSQNNEQFF	TGTGCCAGCAGTTTCTCACAGAACAATGAGCAGTTCTTC
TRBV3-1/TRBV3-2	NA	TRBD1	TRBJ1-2	CASSLTTWTGGYTF	TGTGCCAGCAGCCTTACCACTTGGACAGGTGGCTACACCTTC
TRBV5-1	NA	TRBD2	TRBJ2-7	CASSLGLAGGLSYEQYF	TGCGCCAGCAGCCTCGGACTAGCGGGGGGCCTCTCCTACGAGCAGTACTTC
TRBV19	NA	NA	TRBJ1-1	CASSMATFNTEAFF	TGTGCCAGTAGTATGGCTACCTTTAACACTGAAGCTTTCTTT
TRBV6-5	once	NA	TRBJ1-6	CASSYGAKSPLHF	TGTGCCAGCAGTTATGGGGCGAAATCACCCCTCCACTTT
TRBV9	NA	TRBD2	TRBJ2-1	CASSVVLAGAEQFF	TGTGCCAGCAGCGTAGTGCTAGCGGGGGCTGAGCAGTTCTTC
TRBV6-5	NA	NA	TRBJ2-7	CASRYKQGYEQYF	TGTGCCAGCCGTTACAAGCAGGGGTACGAGCAGTACTTC
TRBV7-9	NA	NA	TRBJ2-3	CASSLSNSHFSTDTQYF	TGTGCCAGCAGCTTATCAAATAGCCACTTTAGCACAGATACGCAGTATTTT
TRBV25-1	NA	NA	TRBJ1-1	CASSALGSDVNTEAFF	TGTGCCAGCAGTGCCCTAGGGTCGGACGTGAACACTGAAGCTTTCTTT
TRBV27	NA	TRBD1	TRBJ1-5	CASSSRYRGNQPQHF	TGTGCCAGCAGTTCCCGTTACAGGGGAAATCAGCCCCAGCATTTT
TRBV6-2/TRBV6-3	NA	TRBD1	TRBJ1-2	CASSYRTGYGYTF	TGTGCCAGCAGTTACAGGACAGGCTATGGCTACACCTTC
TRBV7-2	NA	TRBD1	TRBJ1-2	CASTQVGQGARGYTF	TGTGCCAGCACCCAAGTCGGACAGGGGGCGCGCGGCTACACCTTC
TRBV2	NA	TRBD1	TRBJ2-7	CASGGQTYEQYF	TGTGCCAGTGGGGGACAGACCTACGAGCAGTACTTC
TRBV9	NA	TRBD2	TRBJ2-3	CASSAGLAVPDTQYF	TGTGCCAGCAGCGCGGGACTAGCGGTACCAGATACGCAGTATTTT
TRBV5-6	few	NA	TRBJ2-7	CASSFWDRRTYEQYF	TGTGCCAGCAGCTTCTGGGACCGACGTACCTACGAGCAGTACTTC
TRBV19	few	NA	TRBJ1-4	CAPSQYGRVDATNEKLFF	TGTGCCCCTAGCCAGTATGGTCGGGTTGACGCAACTAATGAAAAACTGTTTTTT
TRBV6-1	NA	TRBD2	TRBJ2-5	CASSEAMVAGGLGETQYF	TGTGCCAGCAGTGAAGCGATGGTAGCGGGGGGTCTAGGGGAGACCCAGTACTTC
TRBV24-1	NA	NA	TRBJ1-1	CATSNSPMNTEAFF	TGTGCCACCTCTAACAGCCCTATGAACACTGAAGCTTTCTTT
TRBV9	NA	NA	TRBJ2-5	CASSVAASVGQETQYF	TGTGCCAGCAGCGTAGCGGCTAGCGTTGGTCAAGAGACCCAGTACTTC
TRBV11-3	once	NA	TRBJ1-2	CASSQTRRDGYTF	TGTGCCAGCAGCCAGACCCGGCGAGATGGCTACACCTTC
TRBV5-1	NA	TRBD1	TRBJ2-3	CASSIQGVSSTDTQYF	TGCGCCAGCAGCATACAGGGGGTTTCTAGCACAGATACGCAGTATTTT
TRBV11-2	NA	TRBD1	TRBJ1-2	CASSPGQGNYGYTF	TGTGCCAGCAGCCCGGGACAGGGAAACTATGGCTACACCTTC
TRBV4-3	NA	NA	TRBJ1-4	CASSQAEGNEKLFF	TGCGCCAGCAGCCAAGCGGAAGGGAATGAAAAACTGTTTTTT
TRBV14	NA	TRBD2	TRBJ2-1	CASSELADLSGQQFF	TGTGCCAGCAGCGAACTAGCGGACCTGAGCGGGCAGCAGTTCTTC
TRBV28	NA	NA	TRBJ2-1	CASSRSTLNYNEQFF	TGTGCCAGCAGTCGTAGCACCCTAAACTACAATGAGCAGTTCTTC